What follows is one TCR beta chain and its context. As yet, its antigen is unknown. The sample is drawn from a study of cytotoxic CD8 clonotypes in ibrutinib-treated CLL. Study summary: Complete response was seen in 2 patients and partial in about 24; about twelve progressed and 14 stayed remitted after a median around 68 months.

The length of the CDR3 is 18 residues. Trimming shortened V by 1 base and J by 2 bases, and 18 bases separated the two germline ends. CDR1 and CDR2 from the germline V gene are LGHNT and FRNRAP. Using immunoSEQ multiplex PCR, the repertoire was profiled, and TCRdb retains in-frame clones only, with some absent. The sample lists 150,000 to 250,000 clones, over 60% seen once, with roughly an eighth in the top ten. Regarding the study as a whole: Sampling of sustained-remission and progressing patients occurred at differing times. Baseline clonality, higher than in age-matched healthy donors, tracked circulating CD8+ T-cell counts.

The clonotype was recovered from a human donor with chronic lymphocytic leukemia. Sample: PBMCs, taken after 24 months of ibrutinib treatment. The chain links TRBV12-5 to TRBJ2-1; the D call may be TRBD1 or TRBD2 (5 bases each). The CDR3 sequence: CASGLAGLANPTYNEQFF. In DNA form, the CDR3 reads TGTGCTAGTGGTTTGGCAGGGTTAGCGAACCCCACCTACAATGAGCAGTTCTTC.